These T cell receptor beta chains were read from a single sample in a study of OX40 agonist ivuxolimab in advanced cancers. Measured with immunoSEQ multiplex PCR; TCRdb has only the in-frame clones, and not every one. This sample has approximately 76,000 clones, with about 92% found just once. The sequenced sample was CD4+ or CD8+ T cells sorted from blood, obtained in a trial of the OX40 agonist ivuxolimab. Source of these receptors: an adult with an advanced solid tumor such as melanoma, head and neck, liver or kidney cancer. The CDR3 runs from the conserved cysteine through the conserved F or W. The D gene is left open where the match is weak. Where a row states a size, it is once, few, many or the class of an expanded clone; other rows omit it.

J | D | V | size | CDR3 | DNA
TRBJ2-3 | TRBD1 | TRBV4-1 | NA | CASSQVGTGFRDTQYF | TGCGCCAGCAGCCAAGTTGGGACAGGGTTCCGAGATACGCAGTATTTT
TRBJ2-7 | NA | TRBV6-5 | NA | CASSAGQLYEQYF | TGTGCCAGCAGTGCGGGACAGCTCTACGAGCAGTACTTC
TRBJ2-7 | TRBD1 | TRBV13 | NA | CASSLGTGAHEQYF | TGTGCCAGCAGCTTGGGGACAGGGGCCCACGAGCAGTACTTC
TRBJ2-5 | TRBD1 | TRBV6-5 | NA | CASSYFGTASKETQYF | TGTGCCAGCAGTTACTTCGGGACAGCCAGTAAAGAGACCCAGTACTTC
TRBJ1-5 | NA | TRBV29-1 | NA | CSVLGTGNQPQHF | TGCAGCGTCCTTGGGACGGGAAATCAGCCCCAGCATTTT
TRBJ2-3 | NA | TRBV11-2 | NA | CASSLIADTQYF | TGTGCCAGCAGCTTAATAGCAGATACGCAGTATTTT
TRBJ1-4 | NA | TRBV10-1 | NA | CASRYIDRPNEKLFF | TGCGCCAGCAGGTATATTGACAGACCTAATGAAAAACTGTTTTTT
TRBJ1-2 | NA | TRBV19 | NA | CASSPGLNYGYTF | TGTGCCAGTAGTCCCGGACTTAACTATGGCTACACCTTC
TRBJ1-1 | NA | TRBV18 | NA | CASFPGGQPYTEAFF | TGTGCCAGCTTCCCGGGGGGGCAACCGTACACTGAAGCTTTCTTT
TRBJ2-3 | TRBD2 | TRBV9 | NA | CASSRSGVSTDTQYF | TGTGCCAGCAGCCGTAGCGGGGTCAGCACAGATACGCAGTATTTT
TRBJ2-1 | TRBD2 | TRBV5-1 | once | CASSWPPSGGGSDEQFF | TGCGCCAGCAGCTGGCCCCCTAGCGGGGGGGGCTCGGATGAGCAGTTCTTC
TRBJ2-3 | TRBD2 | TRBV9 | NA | CASSVGGGGAYTQYF | TGTGCCAGCAGCGTAGGCGGCGGGGGGGCTTATACGCAGTATTTT
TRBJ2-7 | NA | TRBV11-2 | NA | CASSLEVLSEQYF | TGTGCCAGCAGCTTAGAGGTGCTGAGCGAGCAGTACTTC
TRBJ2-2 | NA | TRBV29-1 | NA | CSVPGDTGELFF | TGCAGCGTTCCCGGGGACACCGGGGAGCTGTTTTTT
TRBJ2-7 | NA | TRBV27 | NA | CASSLANSYEQYF | TGTGCCAGCAGTTTAGCGAATTCCTACGAGCAGTACTTC
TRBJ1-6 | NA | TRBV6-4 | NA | CASSDLGQGRSPLHF | TGTGCCAGCAGTGATCTTGGGCAGGGGCGATCACCCCTCCACTTT
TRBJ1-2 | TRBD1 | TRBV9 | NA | CASSTRQGASGYTF | TGTGCCAGCAGCACTAGACAGGGGGCGTCGGGCTACACCTTC
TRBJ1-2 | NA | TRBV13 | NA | CASSSGRTIYGYTF | TGTGCCAGCAGCTCCGGCAGGACAATCTATGGCTACACCTTC
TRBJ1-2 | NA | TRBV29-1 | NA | CSVQSGEDYGYTF | TGCAGCGTGCAGTCGGGGGAAGACTATGGCTACACCTTC
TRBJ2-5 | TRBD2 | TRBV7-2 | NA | CASSSGGVQETQYF | TGTGCCAGCAGCTCGGGGGGGGTACAAGAGACCCAGTACTTC
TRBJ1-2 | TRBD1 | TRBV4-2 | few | CASSQDRGTGAGYTF | TGTGCCAGCAGCCAAGATCGGGGGACAGGGGCTGGCTACACCTTC
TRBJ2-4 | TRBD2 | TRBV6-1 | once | CASSESAGGWAKNIQYF | TGTGCCAGCAGTGAAAGTGCGGGGGGCTGGGCCAAAAACATTCAGTACTTC
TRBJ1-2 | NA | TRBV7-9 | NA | CASSLEQSNYGYTF | TGTGCCAGCAGCTTAGAACAGTCTAACTATGGCTACACCTTC
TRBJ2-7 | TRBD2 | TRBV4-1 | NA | CASSLRSGGSPYEQYF | TGCGCCAGCAGCCTCCGAAGCGGGGGATCTCCCTACGAGCAGTACTTC
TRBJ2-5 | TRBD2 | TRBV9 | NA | CASSVEIGTRQETQYF | TGTGCCAGCAGCGTAGAGATAGGGACTAGACAAGAGACCCAGTACTTC
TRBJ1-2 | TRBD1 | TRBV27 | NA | CASSLYRGGQGIHGYTF | TGTGCCAGCAGTTTATATAGGGGAGGACAGGGAATACATGGCTACACCTTC
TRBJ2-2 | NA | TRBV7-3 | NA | CASSSWMNTGELFF | TGTGCCAGCAGCTCGTGGATGAACACCGGGGAGCTGTTTTTT
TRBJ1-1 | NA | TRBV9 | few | CASSADLQGTEAFF | TGTGCCAGCAGCGCCGACCTACAGGGAACTGAAGCTTTCTTT
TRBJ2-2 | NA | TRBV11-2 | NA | CASSLDWDDTGELFF | TGTGCCAGCAGCTTAGATTGGGATGACACCGGGGAGCTGTTTTTT
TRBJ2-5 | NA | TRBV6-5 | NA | CASSYSNQETQYF | TGTGCCAGCAGTTACTCGAACCAAGAGACCCAGTACTTC
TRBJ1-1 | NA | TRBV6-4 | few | CASSETENTEAFF | TGTGCCAGCAGTGAGACAGAGAACACTGAAGCTTTCTTT
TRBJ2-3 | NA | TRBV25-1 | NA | CASSGSNTQYF | TGTGCCAGCAGTGGGTCAAATACGCAGTATTTT
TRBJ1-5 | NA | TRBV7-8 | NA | CASSSQGGNQPQHF | TGTGCCAGCAGCTCACAGGGCGGCAATCAGCCCCAGCATTTT
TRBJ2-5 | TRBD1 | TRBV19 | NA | CASSIQGAGTQYF | TGTGCCAGTAGTATACAGGGGGCAGGGACCCAGTACTTC
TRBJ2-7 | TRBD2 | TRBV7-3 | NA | CASSLAGGPYEQYF | TGTGCCAGCAGCTTAGCGGGGGGTCCCTACGAGCAGTACTTC
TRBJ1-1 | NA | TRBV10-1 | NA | CASSRDSDEAFF | TGCGCCAGCAGTAGGGACTCGGATGAAGCTTTCTTT
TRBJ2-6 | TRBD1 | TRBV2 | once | CASSEEQGAGANVLTF | TGTGCCAGCAGTGAAGAGCAGGGGGCTGGGGCCAACGTCCTGACTTTC
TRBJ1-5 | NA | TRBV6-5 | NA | CASSVDDSNQPQHF | TGTGCCAGCAGTGTAGACGATAGCAATCAGCCCCAGCATTTT
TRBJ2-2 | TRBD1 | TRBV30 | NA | CAWSQGVGGELFF | TGTGCCTGGAGCCAGGGGGTGGGCGGGGAGCTGTTTTTT
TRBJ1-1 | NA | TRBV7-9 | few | CASSLLNTEAFF | TGTGCCAGCAGCCTTCTGAACACTGAAGCTTTCTTT
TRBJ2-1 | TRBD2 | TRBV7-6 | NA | CASNVGLAGGLTYNEQFF | TGTGCCAGCAACGTTGGGCTAGCGGGGGGGCTGACCTACAATGAGCAGTTCTTC
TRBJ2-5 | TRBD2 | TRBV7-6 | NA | CASSEETFGGQETQYF | TGTGCCAGCAGCGAAGAGACCTTCGGGGGGCAAGAGACCCAGTACTTC
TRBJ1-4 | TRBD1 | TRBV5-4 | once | CASSQELRGRGSVEKLFF | TGTGCCAGCAGCCAAGAGTTGAGGGGGCGCGGCTCGGTTGAAAAACTGTTTTTT
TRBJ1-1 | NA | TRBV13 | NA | CASSLGFREIEAFF | TGTGCCAGCAGCTTAGGGTTCAGGGAGATTGAAGCTTTCTTT
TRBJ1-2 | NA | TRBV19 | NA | CASSIFGQGYYGYTF | TGTGCCAGTAGTATATTCGGGCAAGGGTACTATGGCTACACCTTC
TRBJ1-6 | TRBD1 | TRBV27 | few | CASSLGTGGNSPLHF | TGTGCCAGCAGTCTAGGGACAGGGGGGAATTCACCCCTCCACTTT
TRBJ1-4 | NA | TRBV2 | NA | CASSESGGGAETNEKLFF | TGTGCCAGCAGTGAATCCGGCGGGGGCGCGGAAACTAATGAAAAACTGTTTTTT
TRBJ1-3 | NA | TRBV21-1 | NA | CASSKIGLGGNTIYF | TGTGCCAGCAGCAAAATCGGCCTGGGGGGAAACACCATATATTTT
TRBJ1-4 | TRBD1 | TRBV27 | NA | CASNFFPPGQGTTNEKLFF | TGTGCCAGCAATTTTTTTCCTCCGGGACAGGGTACAACTAATGAAAAACTGTTTTTT
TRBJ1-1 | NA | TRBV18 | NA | CASSPQAGATEAFF | TGTGCCAGCTCACCACAGGCAGGAGCTACCGAAGCTTTCTTT
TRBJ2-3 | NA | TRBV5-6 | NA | CASSLGALPGRVGF | TGTGCCAGCAGCCTGGGGGCTCTGCCAGGGCGAGTGGGTTTT
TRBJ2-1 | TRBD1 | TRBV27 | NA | CASRQGSGGYNEQFF | TGTGCCAGCAGACAGGGGTCCGGAGGTTACAATGAGCAGTTCTTC
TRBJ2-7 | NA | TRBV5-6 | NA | CASSNQINREGYEQYF | TGTGCCAGCAGCAATCAGATAAACAGGGAGGGGTACGAGCAGTACTTC
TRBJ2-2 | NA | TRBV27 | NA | CASSPSPRPGELFF | TGTGCCAGCAGCCCGAGCCCCCGACCCGGGGAGCTGTTTTTT
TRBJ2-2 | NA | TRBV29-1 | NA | CSVEVTGPTGELFF | TGCAGCGTTGAAGTCACGGGCCCCACCGGGGAGCTGTTTTTT
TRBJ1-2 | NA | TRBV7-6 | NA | CASSSPLGNGYTF | TGTGCCAGCAGCAGTCCTCTGGGGAATGGCTACACCTTC
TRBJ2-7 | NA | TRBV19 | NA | CASSPNGYEQYF | TGTGCCAGTAGTCCCAACGGCTACGAGCAGTACTTC
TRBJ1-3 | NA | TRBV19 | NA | CASSMSPRLQGSGNTIYF | TGTGCCAGTAGTATGAGCCCGAGGTTACAGGGCTCTGGAAACACCATATATTTT
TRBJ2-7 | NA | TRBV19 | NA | CASSVSVTYEQYF | TGTGCCAGTAGTGTGAGTGTTACCTACGAGCAGTACTTC
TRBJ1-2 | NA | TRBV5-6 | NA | CASSSGGNYGYTF | TGTGCCAGCAGCTCCGGGGGTAACTATGGCTACACCTTC